Listed here are 7 T cell receptor beta chains from one sample, sequenced in a study of T cell responses to AZD1222 COVID-19 vaccine. Generated by immunoSEQ multiplex PCR, the TCRdb table keeps only in-frame clones and is missing some. In the table there are around 160,000 clones, around nine tenths of which are singletons. Sequencing used peripheral blood, obtained on day 0 of AZD1222 vaccination. The source is an adult in good health.

The chain is built from TRBV19 and TRBJ1-2; D perhaps matches TRBD1 (5 bases). The germline V gene encodes CDR1 LNHDA and CDR2 SQIVND (reference sequence). V shed 7 bases and J shed 2 bases, with 8 bases lying between them. CDR3 size: 12 residues. The CDR3 is CASTNRNYGYTF. Written as DNA, the CDR3 is TGTGCCAGTACCAACAGGAACTATGGCTACACCTTC.

The chain has TRBV7-9 and TRBJ2-7; possibly TRBD1 for D (6 bases). V was trimmed by 3 bases and J by 4 bases, leaving 22 bases between them. Germline lookup yields CDR1 SEHNR and CDR2 FQNEAQ (reference sequence). This CDR3 spans 17 amino acids. CDR3 in amino acids: CASSLGSSGGASYEQYF. DNA of the CDR3: TGTGCCAGCAGCTTGGGCTCCTCTGGGGGCGCAAGTTACGAGCAGTACTTC.

The chain couples TRBV20-1 to TRBJ1-5; D remains ambiguous. V was clipped by 3 bases and J by 3 bases, with 12 bases between them. The CDR3 has 14 residues. The germline V gene encodes CDR1 DFQATT and CDR2 SNEGSKA (reference sequence). CDR3 sequence (DNA): TGCAGTGCTAGTCTTAATGGTTTCAATCAGCCCCAGCATTTT. Translation: CSASLNGFNQPQHF.

V gene TRBV18 combines with J gene TRBJ1-1; possible D gene TRBD1, 5 bases. Between the trimmed V and J ends, which lost 3 bases and 5 bases, there was a span of 13 bases. The CDR3 runs 14 residues. The germline V gene encodes CDR1 KGHSH and CDR2 LQKENI. The CDR3 DNA is TGTGCCAGCTCACCTGCCTCGGAGGGGACTGAAGCTTTCTTT. It is translated as CASSPASEGTEAFF. Complete variable domain (other parts from reference TRBV18 and TRBJ1-1): NAGVMQNPRHLVRRRGQEARLRCSPMKGHSHVYWYRQLPEEGLKFMVYLQKENIIDESGMPKERFSAEFPKEGPSILRIQQVVRGDSAAYFCASSPASEGTEAFFGQGTRLTVV.

This CDR3 reads CASGGDQGVGEQFF. The CDR3 nucleotides read TGTGCCAGCGGTGGGGATCAGGGGGTTGGTGAGCAGTTCTTC. The rearrangement links TRBV7-9 to TRBJ2-1; 7 bases fit TRBD1. The germline V gene has CDR1 SEHNR and CDR2 FQNEAQ (reference sequence). V lost 8 bases and J lost 9; bases outside the gene matches: 13. The CDR3 consists of 14 residues.

CDR3 amino acids: CASSLGQGRETQYF. In DNA form, the CDR3 reads TGTGCCAGCAGCTTAGGACAGGGGAGGGAGACCCAGTACTTC. The genes are TRBV5-8 and TRBJ2-5; TRBD1 aligns across 9 bases. The J segment lost 5 bases and the V segment lost 2 bases, leaving 4 bases of the junction unmatched. This CDR3 has 14 amino acids. CDR1 and CDR2 (germline): SGHTS, YDEGEE.

The chain is built from TRBV4-2 and TRBJ1-2; TRBD1 agrees at 7 bases. Trimming removed 3 bases from V and 4 bases from J; junction bases left unmatched: 2. Germline loops: CDR1 LGHNA, CDR2 YNFKEQ. The CDR3 is 13 residues long. The CDR3: CASSHDRVYGYTF. The CDR3 bases are TGTGCCAGCAGCCACGACAGGGTCTATGGCTACACCTTC.